These 8 T cell receptor beta chains share one sample of origin, sequenced in a study of early T cells in non-severe SARS-CoV-2 infection. TCRdb recomputed calls from the 5' RACE reads with MiXCR, one row per CDR3 protein. In the table there are 40,000 to 55,000 distinct CDR3 sequences, 12% of which are singletons. The source material was whole blood. The receptors were sampled from an adult who was a healthcare worker with PCR-confirmed SARS-CoV-2 infection or an uninfected control (not recorded which).

The J gene is TRBJ1-6, the V gene TRBV30, with no clear D. Germline CDR1 reads GTSNPN; CDR2 reads SVGIG (reference sequence). Trimming removed 5 bases at V and 14 bases at J, with 10 bases between. The CDR3 spans 10 residues. The chain's CDR3 is CAWAQPALHF. CDR3 nucleotides: TGTGCCTGGGCTCAACCGGCCCTCCACTTT.

By sample fraction, this clonotype is medium-sized. J is TRBJ2-3 and V is TRBV7-3; no clear D. With 1 base removed from V and 2 bases from J, the gap between germline ends came to 7 bases. From germline, CDR1 is SGHTA and CDR2 FQGTGA. The CDR3 has 14 amino acids. Here the CDR3 reads CASSLNGFTDTQYF. CDR3 DNA: TGTGCCAGCAGCTTAAACGGATTCACAGATACGCAGTATTTT.

This clonotype occurred many times. The V and J genes are TRBV20-1 and TRBJ2-5, with D tentatively TRBD1 or TRBD2 (5 bases each). CDR1 and CDR2 (germline): DFQATT, SNEGSKA (reference sequence). V lost 5 bases to trimming and J lost 4 bases, with 11 bases between them. The CDR3 has 12 amino acids. The CDR3 DNA follows: TGCAGTGCTGGGGACGGATTAGAGACCCAGTACTTC. Translating it yields CSAGDGLETQYF.

This sequence joins TRBV20-1 and TRBJ2-7, with 7 bases lining up with TRBD2. The CDR3 has 12 amino acids. CDR1 and CDR2 (germline): DFQATT, SNEGSKA (reference sequence). CDR3 nucleotides: TGCGGAGCGGGACGGAGTAACTACGAGCAGTACTTC. It encodes CGAGRSNYEQYF.

This sequence joins TRBV10-3 and TRBJ1-2, with D uncertain. CDR3 size: 12 residues. Germline-derived CDR1 and CDR2 are ENHRY and SYGVKD. V was clipped by 3 bases and J by 6 bases, with 8 bases between them. The chain's CDR3 is CAISDLSDGYTF. DNA of the CDR3: TGTGCCATCAGTGATCTGTCCGATGGCTACACCTTC.

The chain carries TRBV10-3 and TRBJ2-3; D is uncertain. This CDR3 spans 16 amino acids. The V end lost 2 bases, the J end lost 2 bases, and 14 bases lay between the germline ends. Germline assignment: CDR1 ENHRY and CDR2 SYGVKD. The CDR3: CAISEQARSFTDTQYF. CDR3 coding DNA: TGTGCCATCAGTGAGCAGGCTCGATCCTTCACAGATACGCAGTATTTT.

With respect to this clonotype: A read error may produce the germline difference seen at one junction end. This chain uses TRBV6-2 or TRBV6-3 with TRBJ2-1; 8 positions agree with TRBD2. This CDR3 is built from 15 residues. Germline V gene sequence: CDR1 MNHEY, CDR2 SVGEGT. The CDR3 DNA is TGTGCCAGCACCGTACAGCGGGAGAGGCGATTCGAGCAAGTCTTC. The encoded protein is CASTVQRERRFEQVF.

This clonotype came up a few times. The chain carries TRBV7-2 and TRBJ2-7, with D unresolved. Germline V gene sequence: CDR1 SGHTA, CDR2 FQGNSA. The CDR3 covers 15 residues. Trimming shortened V by 5 bases and J by 2 bases, and 16 bases separated the two germline ends. Here the CDR3 DNA reads TGTGCCAGCAGCCTAGGACCCCCTCCTACCTACGAGCAGTACTTC. Its protein product is CASSLGPPPTYEQYF.